The 8 T cell receptor beta chains reported below all come from one sample, sequenced in a study of control samples from healthy donors and cancer patients. The repertoire was sequenced with immunoSEQ multiplex PCR; TCRdb's copy has only in-frame clones and lacks some. The repertoire holds more than 85,000 clones, roughly 89% seen once, with about 16% in the top ten. Sample: blood. These receptors all stem from a woman between 45 and 60 years old in good health.

This clone was counted only a few times. This chain joins TRBV27 and TRBJ1-5; D is perhaps TRBD1 (5 bases). Germline CDR1 is MNHEY and CDR2 is SMNVEV (reference sequence). Trimming stripped 8 bases from V and 3 bases from J, with 14 bases between. The CDR3 totals 14 residues. CDR3 sequence (DNA): TGTGCCAGCTCTCCCGGGGGAACCAATCAGCCCCAGCATTTT. Its translation: CASSPGGTNQPQHF.

This chain joins TRBV12-3 or TRBV12-4 and TRBJ1-1; D might be TRBD1 (6 bases). Trimming cost V 3 bases and J 6 bases, with 11 bases left between them. The CDR3 has 13 amino acids. This chain's CDR3 is CASSLDSRPEAFF. Here the CDR3 DNA reads TGTGCCAGCAGTTTGGACAGTCGCCCTGAAGCTTTCTTT.

The chain couples TRBV3-1 (or the pseudogene TRBV3-2) to TRBJ1-3, with D possibly being TRBD1 (5 bases). This CDR3 is built from 13 residues. Germline CDR1 and CDR2: LGHDT and YNNKEL (reference sequence). Trimming removed 1 base at V and 9 bases at J, with 10 bases between. Here the CDR3 DNA reads TGTGCCAGCAGCCAAGTAGGCGGGGGCACCATATATTTT. Translated, it gives CASSQVGGGTIYF.

This chain joins TRBV12-3 or TRBV12-4 and TRBJ1-2; D gene uncertain. This CDR3 has 12 amino acids. Trimming cost V 1 base and J 4 bases, with 4 bases left between them. The CDR3 loop reads CASSLGVYGYTF. For the CDR3, the DNA is TGTGCCAGCAGTTTAGGGGTCTATGGCTACACCTTC.

This sequence joins TRBV3-1 (or the pseudogene TRBV3-2) and TRBJ2-5, with 11 bases identical to TRBD1. Germline CDR1 reads LGHDT; CDR2 reads YNNKEL (reference sequence). The junction had 4 bases not matched to a gene; V was cut back by 6 bases and J by 4 bases. The CDR3 covers 14 residues. CDR3 in amino acids: CASRQGQGVETQYF. The CDR3 nucleotides are TGTGCCAGCAGACAGGGACAGGGGGTAGAGACCCAGTACTTC.

The chain has TRBV10-3 and TRBJ1-2; no firm D call. The V end lost 4 bases, the J end lost 8 bases, and 20 bases lay between the germline ends. This CDR3 has 15 amino acids. The germline V gene has CDR1 ENHRY and CDR2 SYGVKD. DNA for the CDR3: TGTGCCATCAGTGGCTCCGGGCTCCTAGGCGGGGGCTACACCTTC. The encoded protein is CAISGSGLLGGGYTF.

V usage is TRBV5-4 and J usage is TRBJ2-1; D unresolved. Germline CDR1 is SGHNT and CDR2 is YYREEE (reference sequence). V lost 4 bases, J lost 6 bases, and 11 bases lay in between. The CDR3 consists of 13 residues. CDR3 nucleotide sequence: TGTGCCAGCAGCCCCCAGCTCGGCAATGAGCAGTTCTTC. It yields the protein CASSPQLGNEQFF.

V usage is TRBV5-1 and J usage is TRBJ1-2, with D tentatively TRBD1 (5 bases). The CDR3 is 13 residues long. V was clipped by 4 bases and J by 8 bases, with 15 bases between them. Per the germline V gene, CDR1 is SGHRS and CDR2 is YFSETQ. The CDR3 sequence: CASSPQGKLGYTF. The CDR3 region has the DNA TGCGCCAGCAGCCCTCAGGGTAAACTCGGCTACACCTTC.